Each of the 29 T cell receptor beta chains below was sequenced from the same sample in a study of somatic mutations in cytotoxic T cells in rheumatoid arthritis. Clones were sequenced by immunoSEQ multiplex PCR, and TCRdb holds only the in-frame ones, with some missing. The sample consists of some 15,000 clones, almost 85% of them appearing once. Sample: CD8+ T cells sorted from blood. The receptors derive from a woman between 45 and 65 years old with rheumatoid arthritis.

The gene calls are TRBV7-2 and TRBJ1-1, with 10 bases that match TRBD1. The CDR3 consists of 14 residues. Germline V lookup: CDR1 SGHTA, CDR2 FQGNSA. V shed 5 bases and J 3 bases; nucleotides not matched to a gene: 3. CDR3 in DNA: TGTGCCAGCAGCCCCGGACAGGGGGACACTGAAGCTTTCTTT. Protein sequence: CASSPGQGDTEAFF.

The rearrangement joins TRBV5-6 to TRBJ1-2; 10 bases align to TRBD1. CDR1 SGHDT and CDR2 YYEEEE come from the germline V gene. The length of the CDR3 is 15 residues. J was trimmed by 5 bases and V by 0 bases; bases with no gene match: 4. The CDR3 nucleotides are TGTGCCAGCAGCTTGGAGGGACAGGGGTTTTATGGCTACACCTTC. Translating gives CASSLEGQGFYGYTF.

The DNA for the CDR3 is TGTGCCAGTACTCGAGGACCTGACTACGAGCAGTACTTC. Residues: CASTRGPDYEQYF. The chain couples TRBV19 to TRBJ2-7; D gene uncertain. The CDR3 has 13 amino acids. Germline V gene data show CDR1 as LNHDA and CDR2 as SQIVND (reference sequence). The V gene lost 7 bases and the J gene lost 3 bases, with 13 bases spanning the gap.

This clone appeared a single time. This chain connects TRBV5-4 to TRBJ2-7; 12 positions agree with TRBD2. J gave up 1 base and V 2 bases, and 4 bases lay outside the gene matches. Looked up from germline, CDR1 is SGHNT and CDR2 is YYREEE (reference sequence). CDR3 length equals 16 residues. The CDR3 spells CASSFVLAGGSYEQYF. The CDR3 DNA follows: TGTGCCAGCAGCTTCGTACTAGCGGGGGGTTCCTACGAGCAGTACTTC. The whole variable domain, filled in from reference TRBV5-4 and TRBJ2-7, reads ETGVTQSPTHLIKTRGQQVTLRCSSQSGHNTVSWYQQALGQGPQFIFQYYREEENGRGNFPPRFSGLQFPNYSSELNVNALELDDSALYLCASSFVLAGGSYEQYFGPGTRLTVT.

The chain joins TRBV6-5 to TRBJ1-1; a possible D gene is TRBD1 (5 bases). Looked up from germline, CDR1 is MNHEY and CDR2 is SVGAGI. V lost 7 bases, J lost 1 base, and 10 bases lay in between. The CDR3 has 13 amino acids. This chain's CDR3 is CASTPRGNTEAFF. CDR3 nucleotides: TGTGCCAGCACCCCAAGGGGGAACACTGAAGCTTTCTTT.

The chain links TRBV4-2 to TRBJ2-3, with D hard to call. CDR3 length: 16 residues. Between the trimmed V and J ends, which lost 0 bases and 0 bases, there was a span of 10 bases. Looked up from germline, CDR1 is LGHNA and CDR2 is YNFKEQ. CDR3 residues: CASSQDWISSTDTQYF. In DNA, the CDR3 is TGTGCCAGCAGCCAAGATTGGATATCTAGCACAGATACGCAGTATTTT.

The J gene is TRBJ1-3, the V gene TRBV6-5, with D unclear. The CDR3 runs to 14 residues. The V gene's germline CDR1 is MNHEY and CDR2 SVGAGI. V shed 2 bases and J shed 3 bases, with 8 bases lying between them. Written as DNA, the CDR3 is TGTGCCAGCAGTTACCGCAATGGTGGAAACACCATATATTTT. Protein sequence: CASSYRNGGNTIYF.

The count of this clone is one. The rearrangement joins TRBV9 to TRBJ1-4, with 7 bases identical to TRBD1. After removal of 3 bases from V and 6 bases from J, the junction contained 5 bases not matched to a gene. The CDR3 has 14 residues. Per germline, CDR1 SGDLS and CDR2 YYNGEE. This CDR3 reads CASSASGQDEKLFF. The CDR3 DNA sequence: TGTGCCAGCAGCGCGAGTGGACAGGATGAAAAACTGTTTTTT.

V usage is TRBV4-1 and J usage is TRBJ2-1; 10 nucleotides line up with TRBD2. Germline CDR1 MGHRA, CDR2 YSYEKL. The V and J ends lost 3 bases and 7 bases, in that order; junction bases with no gene match: 9. This CDR3 has 16 residues. This CDR3 reads CASSQSAGGRGNEQFF. In nucleotides, the CDR3 is TGCGCCAGCAGCCAGTCAGCGGGGGGGCGAGGTAATGAGCAGTTCTTC.

The chain is built from TRBV5-1 and TRBJ2-5, with 11 bases identical to TRBD2. The V gene end was trimmed by 0 bases and the J gene end by 7 bases; junction bases not matched to a gene: 14. Per the germline V gene, CDR1 is SGHRS and CDR2 is YFSETQ. CDR3 size: 18 residues. The CDR3 region has the DNA TGCGCCAGCAGCTTGGAGGGGACACCGGGACTAGCGGAGAGGACCCAGTACTTC. Translated: CASSLEGTPGLAERTQYF. The full variable domain, rest sourced from reference TRBV5-1 and TRBJ2-5, is KAGVTQTPRYLIKTRGQQVTLSCSPISGHRSVSWYQQTPGQGLQFLFEYFSETQRNKGNFPGRFSGRQFSNSRSEMNVSTLELGDSALYLCASSLEGTPGLAERTQYFGPGTRLLVL.

The chain joins TRBV5-6 to TRBJ2-7; perhaps TRBD2 as D (7 bases). CDR3 length equals 16 residues. V lost 0 bases and J 7 bases, leaving 20 bases between the germline ends. CDR1 is SGHDT, CDR2 YYEEEE, per germline. The CDR3 reads CASSLGGGPSWREQYF. The CDR3 DNA follows: TGTGCCAGCAGCTTGGGCGGGGGCCCGTCGTGGAGGGAGCAGTACTTC. The full variable domain, its missing parts supplied by reference TRBV5-6 and TRBJ2-7, is DAGVTQSPTHLIKTRGQQVTLRCSPKSGHDTVSWYQQALGQGPQFIFQYYEEEERQRGNFPDRFSGHQFPNYSSELNVNALLLGDSALYLCASSLGGGPSWREQYFGPGTRLTVT.

This clone was picked up a small number of times. The rearrangement joins TRBV5-5 to TRBJ2-3; perhaps TRBD1 as D (5 bases). V lost 5 bases and J 4 bases, leaving 17 bases between the germline ends. The CDR3 spans 15 residues. CDR1 SGHKS and CDR2 YYEKEE come from the germline V gene (reference sequence). The CDR3 sequence: CASRELRATADTQYF. The CDR3 nucleotides are TGTGCCAGCAGGGAGCTGAGAGCGACAGCAGATACGCAGTATTTT.

The V call is TRBV14, the J call TRBJ2-5; maybe TRBD2 (6 bases). V was shortened by 1 base and J by 5 bases, with 14 bases between the two germline ends. This CDR3 is 15 amino acids long. Germline V gives CDR1 SGHDN, CDR2 FVKESK. The CDR3 nucleotides read TGTGCCAGCAGCCAAGGCAGGGAGGTGCTGGAGACCCAGTACTTC. Its translation: CASSQGREVLETQYF.

This clone was counted a single time. The identical CDR3 is also encoded by other nucleotide sequences in the sample. The chain uses TRBV11-2 and TRBJ2-1; maybe TRBD2 (7 bases). CDR3 size: 12 residues. Per germline, CDR1 SGHAT and CDR2 FQNNGV. Trimming pared 6 bases from V and 10 bases from J, leaving 13 bases between. The CDR3 is CASSLGGAEQFF. CDR3 nucleotides: TGTGCCAGCAGTCTGGGGGGGGCGGAGCAGTTCTTC.

This chain joins TRBV6-1 and TRBJ1-1; tentatively, D is TRBD1 (6 bases). This CDR3 comprises 13 residues. From germline, CDR1 is MNHNS and CDR2 SASEGT. Trimming removed 4 bases at V and 4 bases at J, with 10 bases between. The CDR3 is CASSGQDRTEAFF. The CDR3, as DNA: TGTGCCAGCAGTGGACAGGACCGCACTGAAGCTTTCTTT.

The gene calls are TRBV4-1 and TRBJ2-7; D is uncertain. The CDR3 is made up of 15 amino acids. From germline, CDR1 is MGHRA and CDR2 YSYEKL. V was cut by 3 bases and J by 0 bases, with 12 bases left in between. In DNA form, the CDR3 reads TGCGCCAGCAGCCACCCCCCAGTGGGCTCCTACGAGCAGTACTTC. It specifies CASSHPPVGSYEQYF.

The V call is TRBV6-5, the J call TRBJ2-7, with 11 bases matching TRBD2. This CDR3 spans 16 amino acids. The V gene end was trimmed by 2 bases and the J gene end by 2 bases; junction bases not matched to a gene: 5. Per the germline V gene, CDR1 is MNHEY and CDR2 is SVGAGI. As DNA, the CDR3 is TGTGCCAGCAGTTACCTCGGGACTAGCGGAACCTACGAGCAGTACTTC. Translation: CASSYLGTSGTYEQYF.

The CDR3 sequence: CALESLGNEQFF. The CDR3 DNA is TGTGCTCTGGAGTCCCTTGGCAATGAGCAGTTCTTC. The genes are TRBV30 and TRBJ2-1; D remains unclear. This CDR3 has 12 residues. In germline, CDR1 is GTSNPN, CDR2 SVGIG (reference sequence). Filled out from reference TRBV30 and TRBJ2-1, the complete variable domain reads SQTIHQWPATLVQPVGSPLSLECTVEGTSNPNLYWYRQAAGRGLQLLFYSVGIGQISSEVPQNLSASRPQDRQFILSSKKLLLSDSGFYLCALESLGNEQFFGPGTRLTVL.

J is TRBJ2-3 and V is TRBV6-5; the D is unclear. Trimming pared 2 bases from V and 3 bases from J, leaving 12 bases between. The V gene's germline CDR1 is MNHEY and CDR2 SVGAGI. The CDR3 spans 15 residues. The chain's CDR3 is CASSYLGGTTDTQYF. The CDR3 DNA reads TGTGCCAGCAGTTACCTTGGCGGTACGACAGATACGCAGTATTTT.

The V gene is TRBV19, the J gene TRBJ1-5; 10 bases align to TRBD1. Germline V lookup: CDR1 LNHDA, CDR2 SQIVND (reference sequence). This CDR3 has 15 amino acids. The V gene end was trimmed by 4 bases and the J gene end by 6 bases; junction bases not matched to a gene: 6. The CDR3 spells CASSNIRDRGQPQHF. CDR3 sequence (DNA): TGTGCCAGTAGTAATATCCGGGACAGGGGTCAGCCCCAGCATTTT.

The chain has TRBV5-1 and TRBJ1-2, with 7 bases fitting TRBD1. CDR3 size: 15 residues. The ends lost 5 bases at V and 4 bases at J; junction bases unmatched: 11. CDR1 is SGHRS, CDR2 YFSETQ, per germline. CDR3 sequence (DNA): TGCGCCAGCAGTTCAGACCCTGGGACAGCCTATGGCTACACCTTC. Its translation: CASSSDPGTAYGYTF.

The chain uses TRBV15 and TRBJ2-5, with D perhaps being TRBD1 or TRBD2 (5 bases each). Trimming cost V 0 bases and J 4 bases, with 15 bases left between them. The CDR3 sequence is 16 residues long. Germline lookup yields CDR1 LNHNV and CDR2 YYDKDF (reference sequence). CDR3 sequence: CATSRDQEGQGETQYF. The DNA of the CDR3 is TGTGCCACCAGCAGAGATCAAGAGGGGCAGGGAGAGACCCAGTACTTC.

This sequence joins TRBV10-3 and TRBJ1-1; weak D call: TRBD1 (6 bases). V lost 7 bases, J lost 3 bases, and 12 bases lay in between. There are 13 residues in the CDR3. The germline V gene has CDR1 ENHRY and CDR2 SYGVKD. The DNA for the CDR3 is TGTGCCATCAAGGCAGGGGAAGACACTGAAGCTTTCTTT. This translates into CAIKAGEDTEAFF.

For this clone: The sample contains more than one DNA sequence encoding this CDR3. The chain couples TRBV11-2 to TRBJ2-3, with D perhaps TRBD2 (6 bases). Germline assignment: CDR1 SGHAT and CDR2 FQNNGV. The CDR3 runs 15 residues. Trimming stripped 3 bases from V and 0 bases from J, with 10 bases between. The CDR3 DNA is TGTGCCAGCAGCTTGGCCGGGACTAGCACAGATACGCAGTATTTT. Translation: CASSLAGTSTDTQYF.

This chain connects TRBV27 to TRBJ1-1; D ambiguous. Trimming removed 5 bases at V and 3 bases at J, with 10 bases between. Per germline, CDR1 MNHEY and CDR2 SMNVEV (reference sequence). This CDR3 spans 13 amino acids. The CDR3 reads CASSISGDTEAFF. The CDR3 DNA reads TGTGCCAGCAGTATCAGTGGTGACACTGAAGCTTTCTTT.

As concerns this clone: One junction end disagrees with the germline gene, perhaps due to a read error. CDR3 bases: TGCGCCAGCAGCAGCAGACTAGTCAAGATCTTC. It yields the protein CASSSRLVKIF. The chain combines TRBV4-1 with TRBJ2-1; D might be TRBD2 (6 bases). CDR1 and CDR2 (germline): MGHRA, YSYEKL. The CDR3 contains 11 residues.

V and J are TRBV6-5 and TRBJ2-2, with D perhaps matching TRBD1 (6 bases). CDR3 length: 15 amino acids. The V end was cut by 5 bases, the J end by 4 bases, with 14 bases between. Germline V lookup: CDR1 MNHEY, CDR2 SVGAGI. The CDR3 DNA reads as TGTGCCAGCAGTCATGGGCAGGGGAGCACCGGGGAGCTGTTTTTT. It yields the protein CASSHGQGSTGELFF.

J is TRBJ1-3 and V is TRBV2; possibly TRBD1 for D (6 bases). The length of the CDR3 is 13 residues. Trimming shortened V by 10 bases and J by 1 base, and 11 bases separated the two germline ends. Germline CDR1 SNHLY, CDR2 FYNNEI. For the CDR3, the DNA is TGTGCCACCCCAGGGGAGTCTGGAAACACCATATATTTT. It encodes CATPGESGNTIYF.

The genes are TRBV5-5 and TRBJ2-7, with 9 bases that match TRBD1. The germline V gene has CDR1 SGHKS and CDR2 YYEKEE (reference sequence). CDR3 length equals 15 residues. V lost 4 bases to trimming and J lost 0 bases; unmatched junction nucleotides: 5. The CDR3 loop is CASSHGTGYSYEQYF. CDR3 bases: TGTGCCAGCAGCCATGGGACAGGGTACTCCTACGAGCAGTACTTC.